Below are 26 T cell receptor beta chains sequenced from a single sample in a study of cytomegalovirus exposure and HLA in healthy donors. TCRdb keeps only in-frame clones here, not all; method: immunoSEQ multiplex PCR. Counted here are 150,000 to 200,000 clones, around nine tenths occurring once; the ten biggest clones make up roughly 3%. Sequencing used PBMCs. These receptors all come from a man in his late teens or twenties in good health and CMV-seropositive.

The chain couples TRBV10-1 to TRBJ1-2; no definite D call. The CDR3 contains 16 residues. Germline CDR1 is WNHNN and CDR2 is SYGVQD (reference sequence). With 2 bases removed from V and 4 bases from J, the gap between germline ends came to 17 bases. As DNA, the CDR3 is TGCGCCAGCAGTGAGGTTTGGGGAGTCGAGGTCTATGGCTACACCTTC. Encoded protein: CASSEVWGVEVYGYTF.

The chain recombines TRBV29-1 with TRBJ2-1; D might be TRBD1 (6 bases). Trimming took off 2 bases at V and 8 bases at J, with 16 bases between the two ends. The V gene's germline CDR1 is SQVTM and CDR2 ANQGSEA. This CDR3 is 14 amino acids long. CDR3 in amino acids: CSVEPAGGQYEQFF. CDR3 nucleotides: TGCAGCGTTGAACCGGCTGGGGGACAATATGAGCAGTTCTTC.

The chain joins TRBV28 to TRBJ1-5; possible D gene TRBD1, 6 bases. CDR3 length equals 14 residues. Germline CDR1 reads MDHEN; CDR2 reads SYDVKM. V was pared by 3 bases and J by 6 bases, with 12 bases between. CDR3 in DNA: TGTGCCAGCAGTTTGATGGGGGCGCGTCAGCCCCAGCATTTT. This sequence encodes CASSLMGARQPQHF.

This rearrangement joins TRBV28 to TRBJ2-7; 8 bases match TRBD1. The CDR3 runs 14 residues. Germline V gene sequence: CDR1 MDHEN, CDR2 SYDVKM. J was trimmed by 3 bases and V by 5 bases; bases with no gene match: 6. The CDR3 reads CASSRTGRVYEQYF. The CDR3 coding sequence is TGTGCCAGCAGTAGGACAGGGAGAGTCTACGAGCAGTACTTC.

The J gene is TRBJ2-3, the V gene TRBV4-1, with a weak D call TRBD1 (6 bases). Trimming took 2 bases from V and 4 from J, leaving 10 bases between them. The germline V gene encodes CDR1 MGHRA and CDR2 YSYEKL. CDR3 size: 14 residues. The CDR3 nucleotides read TGCGCCAGCAGCCAACAACAGGGAGCAGATACGCAGTATTTT. Its translation: CASSQQQGADTQYF.

V is TRBV9 and J is TRBJ2-7; 7 positions agree with TRBD2. The CDR3 sequence is 14 residues long. The ends lost 4 bases at V and 0 bases at J; junction bases unmatched: 4. Germline V lookup: CDR1 SGDLS, CDR2 YYNGEE. Here the CDR3 DNA reads TGTGCCAGCAGCCCGCGGGAGAGCTCCTACGAGCAGTACTTC. The encoded protein is CASSPRESSYEQYF.

This clone turned up a few times. The rearrangement joins TRBV5-5 to TRBJ1-1; D possibly corresponds to TRBD1 (6 bases). Germline V CDR1 and CDR2: SGHKS, YYEKEE (reference sequence). CDR3 length: 12 amino acids. V lost 5 bases and J lost 6, with 11 bases in between. The CDR3: CASRGDNPEAFF. For the CDR3, the DNA is TGTGCCAGCAGGGGGGACAACCCTGAAGCTTTCTTT.

This sequence joins TRBV7-9 and TRBJ2-7, with 7 bases fitting TRBD1. The J segment lost 4 bases and the V segment lost 5 bases, leaving 11 bases of the junction unmatched. The CDR3 consists of 15 residues. The germline gives CDR1 SEHNR, CDR2 FQNEAQ (reference sequence). The CDR3 here is CASSRRDSLGYEQYF. In DNA, the CDR3 is TGTGCCAGCAGCCGCCGGGACAGTTTAGGGTACGAGCAGTACTTC. Combining the CDR3 with reference TRBV7-9 and TRBJ2-7 gives the whole variable domain DTGVSQNPRHKITKRGQNVTFRCDPISEHNRLYWYRQTLGQGPEFLTYFQNEAQLEKSRLLSDRFSAERPKGSFSTLEIQRTEQGDSAMYLCASSRRDSLGYEQYFGPGTRLTVT.

This clone has just one count. The rearrangement links TRBV25-1 to TRBJ1-1; D is perhaps TRBD1 (5 bases). The CDR3 is 15 amino acids. Germline V lookup: CDR1 MGHDK, CDR2 SYGVNS. V was trimmed by 3 bases and J by 0 bases, leaving 11 bases between them. DNA for the CDR3: TGTGCCAGCAGTGAGGAGGGACGGATGAACACTGAAGCTTTCTTT. Protein: CASSEEGRMNTEAFF.

The chain uses TRBV4-1 and TRBJ1-2, with 8 bases matching TRBD1. The CDR3 is made up of 14 amino acids. CDR1 is MGHRA, CDR2 YSYEKL, per germline. V lost 4 bases, J lost 5 bases, and 6 bases stayed unmatched. The CDR3 is CASSPGQAVYGYTF. CDR3 in DNA: TGCGCCAGCAGCCCGGGACAGGCGGTTTATGGCTACACCTTC.

The rearrangement joins TRBV11-3 to TRBJ2-5; perhaps TRBD2 as D (6 bases). The CDR3 covers 15 residues. Looked up from germline, CDR1 is SGHNT and CDR2 is YENEEA. V lost 3 bases to trimming and J lost 2 bases, with 13 bases between them. The CDR3 loop reads CASSLGLAQQETQYF. The CDR3 DNA reads TGTGCCAGCAGCTTGGGGCTAGCGCAACAAGAGACCCAGTACTTC.

In this sample, this clone turned up a few times. The rearrangement uses TRBV9 and TRBJ2-7; TRBD2 agrees at 7 bases. Germline trimming cut 0 bases from V and 7 bases from J; bases unmatched to any gene: 10. The germline gives CDR1 SGDLS, CDR2 YYNGEE. This CDR3 has 15 amino acids. As DNA, the CDR3 is TGTGCCAGCAGCGTAGACGGAGGGGAGGGAACGGAGCAGTACTTC. This translates into CASSVDGGEGTEQYF.

This clone was seen only a few times. The chain recombines TRBV5-1 with TRBJ1-2, with TRBD1 matching 7 bases. The CDR3 has 13 amino acids. Germline V gene data show CDR1 as SGHRS and CDR2 as YFSETQ. J lost 0 bases, V lost 6 bases, and 2 bases had no gene match. CDR3 sequence: CASTRGSNYGYTF. CDR3 DNA: TGCGCCAGCACCAGGGGGTCTAACTATGGCTACACCTTC.

The V and J genes are TRBV11-1 and TRBJ2-7; no clear D gene. The V end lost 3 bases, the J end lost 6 bases, and 15 bases lay between the germline ends. CDR3 length: 14 amino acids. The V gene's germline CDR1 is SGHAT and CDR2 FQDESV (reference sequence). CDR3 region: CASSLTTRQAEQYF. As DNA, the CDR3 is TGTGCCAGCAGCTTGACAACCCGTCAGGCCGAGCAGTACTTC.

The chain has TRBV7-9 and TRBJ2-7, with TRBD2 identical over 7 bases. CDR1 is SEHNR, CDR2 FQNEAQ, per germline (reference sequence). This CDR3 is built from 15 residues. After removal of 5 bases from V and 2 bases from J, the junction contained 9 bases not matched to a gene. CDR3 DNA: TGTGCCAGCAGCACACAGAGCGGGAAGCCCTACGAGCAGTACTTC. Protein: CASSTQSGKPYEQYF.

CDR3 nucleotides: TGTGCCAGCAAGGAGGGTCCTACAGGCTTCAAGGATACGCAGTATTTT. Translating it yields CASKEGPTGFKDTQYF. The chain recombines TRBV27 with TRBJ2-3, with D maybe TRBD2 (6 bases). This CDR3 is 16 amino acids long. The germline gives CDR1 MNHEY, CDR2 SMNVEV (reference sequence). Trimming cost V 7 bases and J 6 bases, with 23 bases left between them.

At least ten counts were recorded for this clone. The chain employs TRBV19 and TRBJ1-1, with TRBD1 identical over 7 bases. This CDR3 comprises 16 residues. Germline assignment: CDR1 LNHDA and CDR2 SQIVND (reference sequence). Germline trimming cut 0 bases from V and 3 bases from J; bases unmatched to any gene: 7. The CDR3 reads CASSIEEGAGDTEAFF. In DNA, the CDR3 is TGTGCCAGTAGTATAGAAGAGGGGGCTGGTGACACTGAAGCTTTCTTT.

The rearrangement joins TRBV6-5 to TRBJ1-4, with TRBD1 identical over 10 bases. CDR1 is MNHEY, CDR2 SVGAGI, per germline. CDR3 length: 15 amino acids. Trimming cost V 4 bases and J 5 bases; bases outside gene matches: 4. The CDR3 loop reads CASSFDRGRNEKLFF. Here the CDR3 DNA reads TGTGCCAGCAGTTTCGACAGGGGGCGCAATGAAAAACTGTTTTTT.

V gene TRBV7-9 combines with J gene TRBJ2-3, with 10 nucleotides matching TRBD2. The ends lost 0 bases at V and 5 bases at J; junction bases unmatched: 5. This CDR3 is built from 16 residues. Per germline, CDR1 SEHNR and CDR2 FQNEAQ (reference sequence). The CDR3 nucleotides read TGTGCCAGCAGCTTAGCGCTAGCGGGAGAGGTAGATACGCAGTATTTT. This gives the protein CASSLALAGEVDTQYF.

The chain recombines TRBV29-1 with TRBJ1-5; possible D gene TRBD1, 6 bases. The V gene's germline CDR1 is SQVTM and CDR2 ANQGSEA. This CDR3 comprises 13 residues. Trimming removed 7 bases at V and 5 bases at J, with 15 bases between. CDR3: CSAGGGNDQPQHF. CDR3 DNA sequence: TGCAGCGCGGGAGGGGGTAACGATCAGCCCCAGCATTTT.

The CDR3 DNA follows: TGTGCCAGCAGCTCGGGACTACCCACGCAGTATTTT. It yields the protein CASSSGLPTQYF. The chain couples TRBV7-2 to TRBJ2-3, with 7 nucleotides matching TRBD2. V shed 4 bases, J shed 9 bases, and the junction held 4 bases outside the gene matches. Germline V gene sequence: CDR1 SGHTA, CDR2 FQGNSA. The length of the CDR3 is 12 residues.

The V and J genes are TRBV4-2 and TRBJ2-7, with D possibly TRBD2 on 5 matching bases. Germline V lookup: CDR1 LGHNA, CDR2 YNFKEQ. V lost 4 bases and J lost 4, with 20 bases in between. The length of the CDR3 is 16 residues. As DNA, the CDR3 is TGTGCCAGCAGCCTTTCGAGCCGGGATTACTCATACGAGCAGTACTTC. Translating it yields CASSLSSRDYSYEQYF.

This chain connects TRBV5-1 to TRBJ1-1; 9 bases map to TRBD1. This CDR3 is 16 amino acids long. CDR1 is SGHRS, CDR2 YFSETQ, per germline. The trim removed 1 base at V and 2 bases at J, leaving 6 bases unmatched. The CDR3 region has the DNA TGCGCCAGCAGCTTGTTTCTGGGACAGGGAAACACTGAAGCTTTCTTT. Translation gives CASSLFLGQGNTEAFF.

This clone was observed a handful of times. The chain uses TRBV25-1 and TRBJ1-2; TRBD1 matches 8 bases. This CDR3 comprises 13 residues. In germline, CDR1 is MGHDK, CDR2 SYGVNS. V shed 8 bases, J shed 8 bases, and the junction held 10 bases outside the gene matches. The CDR3: CASQMTGEGGYTF. Written as DNA, the CDR3 is TGTGCCAGCCAAATGACAGGGGAGGGCGGCTACACCTTC.

The rearrangement joins TRBV5-1 to TRBJ2-7, with TRBD2 as a possible D gene (7 bases). The germline CDR1 and CDR2 sequences are SGHRS and YFSETQ. V dropped 5 bases and J dropped 4 bases, with 16 bases sitting between them. This CDR3 has 14 amino acids. In nucleotides, the CDR3 is TGCGCCAGCAGACCGGGGGGCTTGACGTACGAGCAGTACTTC. This encodes CASRPGGLTYEQYF.

The chain links TRBV10-3 to TRBJ1-5; 7 bases line up with TRBD1. CDR1 and CDR2 (germline): ENHRY, SYGVKD. This CDR3 region has 15 residues. The V segment lost 3 bases and the J segment 2 bases; nucleotides outside the gene matches: 4. CDR3 DNA: TGTGCCATCAGTGAAGGACAGGATCGCAATCAGCCCCAGCATTTT. Amino acid sequence: CAISEGQDRNQPQHF.